This TCR beta chain stems from a study of T cell changes during pregnancy in multiple sclerosis (dated by TCRdb to about 2019). About the full investigation: In women with multiple sclerosis, the researchers looked at how the T cell repertoire shifted as pregnancy progressed.

As to this clone: The antigen it binds to is not known. No base-level quality is on record; no much larger clone is a single base apart.

Receptors were amplified or captured by the immunoSEQ multiplex PCR assay. Here the immuneACCESS table is served through TCRdb, limited to in-frame sequences with V and J called. Missing clones are a known gap in these copies; in checked studies unresolved V genes cover under half, and the rest lacks a known reason. The sample data list around 57,000 clones, and approximately 90% of these were observed just once. The ten largest clonotypes hold approximately 1.2% of the sample. This TCR was sampled from a female donor with multiple sclerosis, enrolled in a pregnancy study. The specimen was peripheral blood, collected in the second trimester of pregnancy.

In nucleotide form, the sequence is TGCGCCTCCCAAAGGGGGTGGGCAGATACGCAGTATTTT. Its coded protein is CASQRGWADTQYF. The chain is made from TRBV10-2 and TRBJ2-3; possibly the D gene is TRBD1, per 6 matching bases. As encoded in the germline V gene, CDR1 is WSHSY while CDR2 is SAAADI. Spanning cysteine to phenylalanine, the CDR3 consists of 13 amino acids. This entry keeps only the CDR3 DNA: 39 bases, framed from base 1. The junction carries 16 bases between V and J, which are trimmed by 11 bases and 4 bases respectively.